These 20 T cell receptor beta chains came from one sample sequenced in a study of cytomegalovirus exposure and HLA in healthy donors. PCR was performed using 60 Vbeta and 13 Jbeta primers. The assay was immunoSEQ multiplex PCR, and TCRdb's table has in-frame clones only and misses some. The data show some 180,000 clones, with approximately 82% seen just once and approximately 1.8% held by the top ten. Sequencing was performed on PBMCs. All receptors derive from a man aged 40-49 years in good health and CMV-seropositive.

The chain combines TRBV2 with TRBJ2-2; 12 bases fit TRBD1. With V trimmed by 7 bases and J by 6 bases, 6 bases remained unmatched. Germline V gene lookup returns CDR1 SNHLY and CDR2 FYNNEI. The CDR3 sequence is 15 residues long. The CDR3 protein is CASNGTGGFAGELFF. The CDR3 coding sequence is TGTGCCAGCAACGGGACAGGGGGCTTCGCCGGGGAGCTGTTTTTT.

The chain couples TRBV27 to TRBJ2-5; TRBD2 aligns across 8 bases. The J call is doubtful: the DNA matches TRBJ2-7 better. Per germline, CDR1 MNHEY and CDR2 SMNVEV (reference sequence). The CDR3 contains 14 residues. The CDR3 is CASSLAGGFYEQYF. The CDR3 nucleotides read TGTGCCAGCAGTTTAGCGGGAGGTTTCTACGAGCAGTACTTC.

Worth noting for this clone: The germline gene is not matched at one end of the junction; a read error may be the cause. The chain links TRBV28 to TRBJ2-7; 7 positions agree with TRBD2. The CDR3 sequence is 14 residues long. Germline V lookup: CDR1 MDHEN, CDR2 SYDVKM. This chain's CDR3 is CASYATAAPGTTTF. As DNA, the CDR3 is TGTGCCAGCTATGCCACGGCAGCACCCGGGACTACTACTTTC.

The genes are TRBV5-4 and TRBJ1-2, with D possibly matching TRBD1 (5 bases). The CDR3 spans 15 residues. The germline gives CDR1 SGHNT, CDR2 YYREEE (reference sequence). V lost 0 bases and J lost 6, with 15 bases in between. CDR3 protein: CASSLGVGGGNGYTF. CDR3 bases: TGTGCCAGCAGCTTGGGCGTGGGGGGGGGAAATGGCTACACCTTC.

The chain employs TRBV30 and TRBJ1-4, with D possibly TRBD1 on 5 matching bases. CDR3 size: 13 residues. Germline V CDR1 and CDR2: GTSNPN, SVGIG (reference sequence). V gave up 3 bases and J gave up 1 base, with 6 bases separating them. CDR3 DNA sequence: TGTGCCTGGAGGCAGGGAACTAATGAAAAACTGTTTTTT. Residues: CAWRQGTNEKLFF. Complete variable domain (other parts from reference TRBV30 and TRBJ1-4): SQTIHQWPATLVQPVGSPLSLECTVEGTSNPNLYWYRQAAGRGLQLLFYSVGIGQISSEVPQNLSASRPQDRQFILSSKKLLLSDSGFYLCAWRQGTNEKLFFGSGTQLSVL.

This clone has just a few counts. The V and J genes are TRBV15 and TRBJ2-3, with 8 bases identical to TRBD2. There are 17 residues in the CDR3. Germline V gene sequence: CDR1 LNHNV, CDR2 YYDKDF (reference sequence). J lost 6 bases, V lost 0 bases, and 11 bases had no gene match. CDR3 sequence: CATSRDGLAGGSDTQYF. The CDR3 DNA reads as TGTGCCACCAGCAGAGATGGCCTGGCGGGGGGTTCGGATACGCAGTATTTT.

V and J are TRBV6-1 and TRBJ2-3; 9 nucleotides match TRBD2. Germline CDR1 and CDR2: MNHNS and SASEGT. After removal of 4 bases from V and 2 bases from J, the junction contained 4 bases not matched to a gene. The CDR3 totals 15 residues. The CDR3 spells CASSASSGNTDTQYF. In DNA form, the CDR3 reads TGTGCCAGCAGTGCGTCTAGCGGGAACACAGATACGCAGTATTTT.

The rearrangement uses TRBV27 and TRBJ2-1; 9 nucleotides align to TRBD2. Per germline, CDR1 MNHEY and CDR2 SMNVEV (reference sequence). CDR3 size: 15 residues. Unmatched junction bases numbered 7, after V lost 3 bases and J lost 7 bases. The CDR3 region is CASSFSSGAWNEQFF. In DNA form, the CDR3 reads TGTGCCAGCAGTTTTTCTAGCGGGGCCTGGAATGAGCAGTTCTTC.

The chain is built from TRBV2 and TRBJ2-6; 10 nucleotides line up with TRBD2. The CDR3 loop spans 18 amino acids. The germline gives CDR1 SNHLY, CDR2 FYNNEI. The V gene end was trimmed by 4 bases and the J gene end by 0 bases; junction bases not matched to a gene: 6. CDR3 in amino acids: CASSGGASGSSGANVLTF. CDR3 in DNA: TGTGCCAGCAGTGGAGGGGCTAGCGGGAGCTCTGGGGCCAACGTCCTGACTTTC.

The chain couples TRBV2 to TRBJ1-1; 12 bases match TRBD1. Germline V gene sequence: CDR1 SNHLY, CDR2 FYNNEI. V shed 5 bases, J shed 6 bases, and the junction held 4 bases outside the gene matches. CDR3 length equals 14 residues. Written as DNA, the CDR3 is TGTGCCAGCAGTAGGGGACAGGGGGCTGCTGAAGCTTTCTTT. It encodes CASSRGQGAAEAFF.

The chain couples TRBV4-3 to TRBJ1-5; possible D gene TRBD1, 6 bases. The CDR3 has 15 amino acids. Deletions cut 1 base from V and 6 bases from J, with 13 bases between. CDR1 is LGHNA, CDR2 YSLEER, per germline. The CDR3 region is CASSQVLTGSQPQHF. The CDR3 DNA follows: TGCGCCAGCAGCCAAGTATTAACAGGGAGTCAGCCCCAGCATTTT.

CDR3 loop: CASSLRVGGVNEQFF. DNA of the CDR3: TGTGCCAGCAGTTTAAGGGTGGGAGGGGTTAATGAGCAGTTCTTC. The chain couples TRBV27 to TRBJ2-1, with 7 bases lining up with TRBD2. The CDR3 spans 15 residues. V lost 2 bases to trimming and J lost 7 bases; unmatched junction nucleotides: 8. CDR1 is MNHEY, CDR2 SMNVEV, per germline (reference sequence).

This chain uses TRBV5-1 with TRBJ2-1, with unresolved D. Germline V gene lookup returns CDR1 SGHRS and CDR2 YFSETQ. CDR3 length: 16 amino acids. V lost 2 bases and J 7 bases, leaving 19 bases between the germline ends. The CDR3 loop reads CASSLMLSSSGNEQFF. The CDR3 DNA sequence: TGCGCCAGCAGCTTAATGCTGTCCTCCTCAGGTAATGAGCAGTTCTTC.

V usage is TRBV27 and J usage is TRBJ2-4, with TRBD2 identical over 16 bases. Trimming took 6 bases from V and 5 from J; bases not matched to a gene: 19. Germline loops: CDR1 MNHEY, CDR2 SMNVEV (reference sequence). The CDR3 sequence is 21 residues long. In DNA, the CDR3 is TGTGCCAGCAGCACCACCCCGGGACTAGCGGGAGGGCCCCACCAAGAAAACATTCAGTACTTC. This sequence encodes CASSTTPGLAGGPHQENIQYF.

The chain recombines TRBV7-9 with TRBJ2-3; 8 bases are shared with TRBD2. CDR1 and CDR2 from the germline V gene are SEHNR and FQNEAQ (reference sequence). V shed 5 bases and J 0 bases; nucleotides not matched to a gene: 7. The CDR3 length is 16 residues. The CDR3 sequence is CASSQSGGPSTDTQYF. CDR3 sequence (DNA): TGTGCCAGCAGCCAGTCGGGAGGGCCCAGCACAGATACGCAGTATTTT. The full variable domain, its missing parts supplied by reference TRBV7-9 and TRBJ2-3, is DTGVSQNPRHKITKRGQNVTFRCDPISEHNRLYWYRQTLGQGPEFLTYFQNEAQLEKSRLLSDRFSAERPKGSFSTLEIQRTEQGDSAMYLCASSQSGGPSTDTQYFGPGTRLTVL.

The genes are TRBV28 and TRBJ1-2, with TRBD1 identical over 7 bases. Germline CDR1 reads MDHEN; CDR2 reads SYDVKM. The J segment lost 8 bases and the V segment lost 5 bases, leaving 8 bases of the junction unmatched. There are 13 residues in the CDR3. In DNA form, the CDR3 reads TGTGCCAGCAGTGTAACAGGGGTAGAGGGCTACACCTTC. Its protein is CASSVTGVEGYTF.

This clone was counted only a few times. The chain uses TRBV27 and TRBJ2-5, with a weak D call TRBD2 (5 bases). Looked up from germline, CDR1 is MNHEY and CDR2 is SMNVEV (reference sequence). V lost 5 bases to trimming and J lost 5 bases, with 15 bases between them. The length of the CDR3 is 14 residues. DNA of the CDR3: TGTGCCAGCAGTCACGGACTGTCTCTGGAGACCCAGTACTTC. Translating gives CASSHGLSLETQYF.

The V and J genes are TRBV2 and TRBJ1-1; a weak D match, TRBD1 (6 bases). Trimming shortened V by 8 bases and J by 6 bases, and 13 bases separated the two germline ends. Germline CDR1 reads SNHLY; CDR2 reads FYNNEI. The CDR3 length is 12 residues. CDR3 residues: CASQGPGPEAFF. The CDR3 bases are TGTGCCAGCCAGGGGCCGGGGCCTGAAGCTTTCTTT.

The chain links TRBV28 to TRBJ1-1, with D hard to call. Germline CDR1 is MDHEN and CDR2 is SYDVKM. The CDR3 runs 12 residues. Trimming took off 7 bases at V and 4 bases at J, with 10 bases between the two ends. The DNA of the CDR3 is TGTGCCAGCAACGACAAGTCCACTGAAGCTTTCTTT. Its protein is CASNDKSTEAFF. The full variable domain, its missing parts supplied by reference TRBV28 and TRBJ1-1, is DVKVTQSSRYLVKRTGEKVFLECVQDMDHENMFWYRQDPGLGLRLIYFSYDVKMKEKGDIPEGYSVSREKKERFSLILESASTNQTSMYLCASNDKSTEAFFGQGTRLTVV.

The chain's CDR3 is CASSLGQLNTEAFF. The CDR3 nucleotides read TGTGCCAGCTCCCTGGGACAGCTGAACACTGAAGCTTTCTTT. The V call is TRBV18, the J call TRBJ1-1, with 7 bases that match TRBD1. Trimming removed 6 bases from V and 0 bases from J; junction bases left unmatched: 4. The CDR3 has 14 residues. Germline loops: CDR1 KGHSH, CDR2 LQKENI.